Included here is one T cell receptor beta chain sequence, with context. This record belongs to a study of blood T cell repertoires in COVID-19. At the level of the study: T cells, B-cell-depleted T cells, or PBMCs provided the cDNA or gDNA that served as material.

Germline lookup yields CDR1 LNHDA and CDR2 SQIVND (reference sequence). CDR3 length: 16 residues. V lost 5 bases and J lost 5; bases outside the gene matches: 14. The table came from immunoSEQ multiplex PCR; TCRdb's copy has only in-frame clones and leaves some out. The sample has around 110,000 clones; 75% to 95% are singletons. The material sequenced was peripheral blood. The receptor was isolated from a human donor with active COVID-19. The donor label of this sample is uncertain. The J gene is TRBJ2-7, the V gene TRBV19, with 8 bases identical to TRBD2. In DNA form, the CDR3 reads TGTGCCAGTAGTCCCCCGTCGGGGGGGGCCTTGGACGAGCAGTACTTC. Encoded protein: CASSPPSGGALDEQYF.